This T cell receptor beta chain was captured by sequencing in a study of cytomegalovirus exposure and HLA in healthy donors. From germline, CDR1 is SNHLY and CDR2 FYNNEI. The CDR3 length is 13 residues. The V gene lost 8 bases and the J gene lost 2 bases, with 12 bases spanning the gap. Study-wide results and limits: Cytomegalovirus association was listed for under 200 TCR beta chains. Productive status was seen about 90% or about 30% of the time for most TCR beta V segments in an earlier analysis.

This clone was detected only once. Antigen: not known. Amplification used 60 Vbeta primers and 13 Jbeta primers. Produced via immunoSEQ multiplex PCR; TCRdb's table is partial and in-frame only. The data contain under 200,000 clones, 80% to 85% of them singletons. V is TRBV2 and J is TRBJ1-2, with D uncertain. The clonotype comes from a woman between 18 and 29 years old in good health and CMV-seronegative. The material sequenced was PBMCs. CDR3 loop: CASLGGLNYGYTF. CDR3 DNA sequence: TGTGCCAGCCTCGGAGGGCTCAACTATGGCTACACCTTC.